The sequence of this T cell receptor (beta chain) was determined in a study of blood T cell repertoires in COVID-19. Living in roughly 23 US areas, the participants were between roughly 18 and 89 years of age. Participants were placed into cohorts based on the clinical history they reported. Data came from immunoSEQ multiplex PCR; TCRdb stores just in-frame clones and leaves some out. In the table there are some 290,000 clones, roughly 93% of which are singletons. This CDR3 is built from 13 residues. V shed 4 bases and J shed 2 bases, with 9 bases lying between them. CDR1 SGHNT and CDR2 YYREEE come from the germline V gene (reference sequence). In its sample, this clone was seen once.

The V call is TRBV5-4, the J call TRBJ2-5; D possibly corresponds to TRBD1 (6 bases). Sequencing was carried out using PBMCs or T cells enriched from blood (not recorded which). This receptor was obtained from a woman between 40 and 50 years old with acute COVID-19. CDR3 sequence reads: CASSADRQETQYF. The CDR3, as DNA: TGTGCCAGCAGCGCTGACAGGCAAGAGACCCAGTACTTC.